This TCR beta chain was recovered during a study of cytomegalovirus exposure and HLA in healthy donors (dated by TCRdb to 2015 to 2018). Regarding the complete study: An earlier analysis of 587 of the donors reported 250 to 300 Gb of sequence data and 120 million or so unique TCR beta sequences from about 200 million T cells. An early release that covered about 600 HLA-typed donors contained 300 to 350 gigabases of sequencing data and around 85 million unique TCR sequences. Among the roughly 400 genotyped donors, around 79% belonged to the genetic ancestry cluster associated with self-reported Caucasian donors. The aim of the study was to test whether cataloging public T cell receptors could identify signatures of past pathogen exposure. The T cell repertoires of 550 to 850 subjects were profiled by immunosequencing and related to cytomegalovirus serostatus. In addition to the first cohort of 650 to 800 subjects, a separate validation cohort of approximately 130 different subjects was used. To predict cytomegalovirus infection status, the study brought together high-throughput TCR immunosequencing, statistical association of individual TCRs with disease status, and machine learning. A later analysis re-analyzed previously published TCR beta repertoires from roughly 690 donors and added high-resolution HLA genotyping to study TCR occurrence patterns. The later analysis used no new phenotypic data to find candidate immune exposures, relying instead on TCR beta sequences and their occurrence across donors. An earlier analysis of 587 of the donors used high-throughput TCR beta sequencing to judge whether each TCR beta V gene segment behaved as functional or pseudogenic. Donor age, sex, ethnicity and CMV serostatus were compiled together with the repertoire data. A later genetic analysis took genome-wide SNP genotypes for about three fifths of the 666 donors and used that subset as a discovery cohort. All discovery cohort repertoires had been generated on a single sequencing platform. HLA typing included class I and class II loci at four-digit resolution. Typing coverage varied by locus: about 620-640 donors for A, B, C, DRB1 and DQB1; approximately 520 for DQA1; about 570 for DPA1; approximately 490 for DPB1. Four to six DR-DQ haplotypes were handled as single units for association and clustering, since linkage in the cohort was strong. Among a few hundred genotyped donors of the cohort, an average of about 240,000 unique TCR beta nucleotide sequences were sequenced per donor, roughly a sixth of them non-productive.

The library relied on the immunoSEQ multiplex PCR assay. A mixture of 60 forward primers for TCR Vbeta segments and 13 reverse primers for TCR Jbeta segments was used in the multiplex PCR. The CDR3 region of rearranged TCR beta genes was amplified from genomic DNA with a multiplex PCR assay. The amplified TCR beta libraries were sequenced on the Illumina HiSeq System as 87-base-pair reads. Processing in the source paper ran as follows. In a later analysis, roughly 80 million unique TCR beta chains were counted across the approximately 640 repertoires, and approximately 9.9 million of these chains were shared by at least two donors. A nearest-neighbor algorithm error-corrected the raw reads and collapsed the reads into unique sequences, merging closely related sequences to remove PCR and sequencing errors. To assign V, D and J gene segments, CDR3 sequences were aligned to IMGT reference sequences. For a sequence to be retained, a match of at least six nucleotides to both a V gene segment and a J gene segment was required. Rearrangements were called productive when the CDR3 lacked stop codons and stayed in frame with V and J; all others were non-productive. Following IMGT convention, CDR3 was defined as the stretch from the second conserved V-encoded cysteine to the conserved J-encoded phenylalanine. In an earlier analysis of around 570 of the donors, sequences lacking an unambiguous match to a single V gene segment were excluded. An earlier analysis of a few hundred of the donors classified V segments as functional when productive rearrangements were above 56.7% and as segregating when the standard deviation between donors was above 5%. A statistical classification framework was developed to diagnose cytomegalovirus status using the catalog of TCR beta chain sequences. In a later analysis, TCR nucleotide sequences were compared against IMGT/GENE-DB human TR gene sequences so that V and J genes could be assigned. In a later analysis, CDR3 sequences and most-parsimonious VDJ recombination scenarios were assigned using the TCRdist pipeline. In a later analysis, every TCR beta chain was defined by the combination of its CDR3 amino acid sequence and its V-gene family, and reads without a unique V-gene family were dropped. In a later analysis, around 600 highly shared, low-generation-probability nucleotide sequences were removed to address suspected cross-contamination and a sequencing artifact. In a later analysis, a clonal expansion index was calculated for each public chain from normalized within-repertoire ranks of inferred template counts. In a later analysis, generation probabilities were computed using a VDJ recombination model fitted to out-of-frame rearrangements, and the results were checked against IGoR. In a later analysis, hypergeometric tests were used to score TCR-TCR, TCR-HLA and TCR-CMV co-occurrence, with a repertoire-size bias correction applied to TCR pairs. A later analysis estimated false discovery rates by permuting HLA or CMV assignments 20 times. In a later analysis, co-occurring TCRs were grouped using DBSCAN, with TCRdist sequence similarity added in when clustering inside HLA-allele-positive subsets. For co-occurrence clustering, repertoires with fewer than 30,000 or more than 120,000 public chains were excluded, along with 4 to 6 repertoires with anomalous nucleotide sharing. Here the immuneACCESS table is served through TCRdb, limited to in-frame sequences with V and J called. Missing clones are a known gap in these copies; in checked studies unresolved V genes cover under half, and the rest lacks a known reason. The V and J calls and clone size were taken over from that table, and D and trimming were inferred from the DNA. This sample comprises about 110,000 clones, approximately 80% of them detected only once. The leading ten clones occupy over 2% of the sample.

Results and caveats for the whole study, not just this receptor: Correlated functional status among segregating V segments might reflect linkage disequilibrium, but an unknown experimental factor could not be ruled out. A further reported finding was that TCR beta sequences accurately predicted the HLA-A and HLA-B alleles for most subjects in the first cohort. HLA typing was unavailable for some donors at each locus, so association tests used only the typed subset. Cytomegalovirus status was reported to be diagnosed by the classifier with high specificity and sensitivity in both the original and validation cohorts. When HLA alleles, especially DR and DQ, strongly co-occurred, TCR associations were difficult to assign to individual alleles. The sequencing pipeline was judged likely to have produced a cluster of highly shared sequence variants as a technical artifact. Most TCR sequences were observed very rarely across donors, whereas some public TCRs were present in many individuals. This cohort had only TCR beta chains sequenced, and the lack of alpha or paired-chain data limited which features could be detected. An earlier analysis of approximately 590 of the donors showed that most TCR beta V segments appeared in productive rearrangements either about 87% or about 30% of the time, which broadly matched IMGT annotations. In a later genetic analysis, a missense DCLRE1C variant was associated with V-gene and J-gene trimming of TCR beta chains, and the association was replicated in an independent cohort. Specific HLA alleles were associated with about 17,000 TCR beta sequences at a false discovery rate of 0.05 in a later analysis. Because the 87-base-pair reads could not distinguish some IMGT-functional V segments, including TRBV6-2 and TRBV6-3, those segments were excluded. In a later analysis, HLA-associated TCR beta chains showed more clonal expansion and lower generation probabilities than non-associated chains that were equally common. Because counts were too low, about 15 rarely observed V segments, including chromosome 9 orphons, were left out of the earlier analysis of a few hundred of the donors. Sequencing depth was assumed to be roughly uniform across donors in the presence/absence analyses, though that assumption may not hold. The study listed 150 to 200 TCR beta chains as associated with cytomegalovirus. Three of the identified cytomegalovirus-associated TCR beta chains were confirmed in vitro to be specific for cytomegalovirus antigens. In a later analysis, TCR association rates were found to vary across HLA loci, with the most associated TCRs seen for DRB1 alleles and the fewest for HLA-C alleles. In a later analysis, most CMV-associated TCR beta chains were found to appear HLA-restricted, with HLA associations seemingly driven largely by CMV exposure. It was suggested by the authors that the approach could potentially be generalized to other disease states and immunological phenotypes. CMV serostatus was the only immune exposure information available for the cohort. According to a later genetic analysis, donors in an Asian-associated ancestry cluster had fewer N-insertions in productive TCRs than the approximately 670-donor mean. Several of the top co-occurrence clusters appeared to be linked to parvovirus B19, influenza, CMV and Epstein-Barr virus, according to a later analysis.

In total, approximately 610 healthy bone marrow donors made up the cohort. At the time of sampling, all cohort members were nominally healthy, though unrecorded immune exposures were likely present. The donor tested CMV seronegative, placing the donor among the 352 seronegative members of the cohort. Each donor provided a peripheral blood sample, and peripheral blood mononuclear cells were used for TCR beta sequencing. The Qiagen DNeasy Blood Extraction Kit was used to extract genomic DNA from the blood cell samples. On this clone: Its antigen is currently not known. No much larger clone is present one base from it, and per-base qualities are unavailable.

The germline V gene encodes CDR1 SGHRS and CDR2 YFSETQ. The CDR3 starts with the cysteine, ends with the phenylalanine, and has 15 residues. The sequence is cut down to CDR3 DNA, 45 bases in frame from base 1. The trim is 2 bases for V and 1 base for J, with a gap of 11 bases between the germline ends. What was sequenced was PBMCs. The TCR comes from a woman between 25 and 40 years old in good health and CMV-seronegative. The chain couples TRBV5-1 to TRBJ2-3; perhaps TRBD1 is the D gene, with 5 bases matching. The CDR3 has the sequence CASSLGEGGTDTQYF. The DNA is TGCGCCAGCAGCTTAGGGGAAGGGGGCACAGATACGCAGTATTTT.